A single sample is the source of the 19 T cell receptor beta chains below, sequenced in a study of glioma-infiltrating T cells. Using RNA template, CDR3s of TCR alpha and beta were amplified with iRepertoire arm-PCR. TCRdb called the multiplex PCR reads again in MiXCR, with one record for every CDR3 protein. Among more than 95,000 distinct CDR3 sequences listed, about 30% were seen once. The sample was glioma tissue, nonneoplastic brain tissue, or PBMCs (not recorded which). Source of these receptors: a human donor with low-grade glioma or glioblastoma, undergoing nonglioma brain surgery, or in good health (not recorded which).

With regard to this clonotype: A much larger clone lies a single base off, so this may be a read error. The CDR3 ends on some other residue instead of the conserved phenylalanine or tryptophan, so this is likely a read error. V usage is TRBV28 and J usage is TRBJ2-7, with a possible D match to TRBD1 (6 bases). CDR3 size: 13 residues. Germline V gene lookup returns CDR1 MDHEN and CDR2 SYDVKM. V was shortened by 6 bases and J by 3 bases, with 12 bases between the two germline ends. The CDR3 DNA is TGTGCCAGCAGGTCCGGGACACGCTACGAGCAGTACCTC. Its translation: CASRSGTRYEQYL.

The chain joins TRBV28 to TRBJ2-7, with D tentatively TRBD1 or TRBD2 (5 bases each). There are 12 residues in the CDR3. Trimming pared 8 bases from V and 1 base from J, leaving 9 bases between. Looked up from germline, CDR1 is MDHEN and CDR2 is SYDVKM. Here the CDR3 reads CASWGRSYEQYF. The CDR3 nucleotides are TGTGCCAGCTGGGGGAGATCCTACGAGCAGTACTTC.

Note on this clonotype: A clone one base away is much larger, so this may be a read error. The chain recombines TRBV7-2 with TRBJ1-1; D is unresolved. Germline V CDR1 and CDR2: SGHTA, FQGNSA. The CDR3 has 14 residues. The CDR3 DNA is TGTGCCAGCAGCTTATCCAGGTTGAACACTGGAGCTTTCTTT. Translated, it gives CASSLSRLNTGAFF.

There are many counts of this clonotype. The CDR3 protein is CAISDPGGLDQKETQYF. The CDR3 DNA follows: TGTGCCATCAGTGACCCAGGGGGGCTCGATCAGAAAGAGACCCAGTACTTC. This chain uses TRBV10-3 with TRBJ2-5; weak D call: TRBD1 (7 bases). Looked up from germline, CDR1 is ENHRY and CDR2 is SYGVKD. V dropped 3 bases and J dropped 3 bases, with 20 bases sitting between them. The CDR3 consists of 17 residues.

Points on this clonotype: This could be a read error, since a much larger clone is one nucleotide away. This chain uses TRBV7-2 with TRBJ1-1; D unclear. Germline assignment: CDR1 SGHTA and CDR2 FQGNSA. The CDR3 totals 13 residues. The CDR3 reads CATSLGGNPIAFF. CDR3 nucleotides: TGTGCCACCAGCTTAGGTGGCAACCCCATAGCTTTCTTT.

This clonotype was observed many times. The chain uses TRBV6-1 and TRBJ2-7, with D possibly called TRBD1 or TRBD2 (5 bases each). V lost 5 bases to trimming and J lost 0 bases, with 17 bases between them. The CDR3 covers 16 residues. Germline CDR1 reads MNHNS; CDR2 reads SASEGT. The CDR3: CASSSPRDLNSYEQYF. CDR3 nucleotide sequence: TGTGCCAGCAGTTCGCCCCGGGACCTAAACTCCTACGAGCAGTACTTC.

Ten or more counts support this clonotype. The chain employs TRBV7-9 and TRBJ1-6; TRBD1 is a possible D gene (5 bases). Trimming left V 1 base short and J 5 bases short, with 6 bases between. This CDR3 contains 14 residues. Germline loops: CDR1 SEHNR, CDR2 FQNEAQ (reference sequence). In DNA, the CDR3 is TGTGCCAGCAGCTTAGGACAGAATAATTCACCCCTCCACTTT. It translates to CASSLGQNNSPLHF.

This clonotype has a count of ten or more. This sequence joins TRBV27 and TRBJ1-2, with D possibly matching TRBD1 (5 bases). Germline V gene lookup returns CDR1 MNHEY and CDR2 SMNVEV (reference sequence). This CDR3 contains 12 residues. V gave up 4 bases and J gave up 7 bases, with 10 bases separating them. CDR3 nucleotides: TGTGCCAGCAGTTCTCAGGGTAGTGGCTACACCTTC. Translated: CASSSQGSGYTF.

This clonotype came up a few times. The DNA for the CDR3 is TGTGCCAGCACTGAGGATGCGAATGAGAGTGAGCAGTTCTTC. This encodes CASTEDANESEQFF. This chain joins TRBV2 and TRBJ2-1; unclear D gene. This CDR3 spans 14 amino acids. Germline CDR1 is SNHLY and CDR2 is FYNNEI. Trimming removed 7 bases at V and 9 bases at J, with 19 bases between.

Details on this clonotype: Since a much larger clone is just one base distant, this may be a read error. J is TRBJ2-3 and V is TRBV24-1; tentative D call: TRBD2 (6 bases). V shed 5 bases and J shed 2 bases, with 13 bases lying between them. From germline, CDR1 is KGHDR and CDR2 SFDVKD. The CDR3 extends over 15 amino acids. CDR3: CATSAGSTNTDTQYF. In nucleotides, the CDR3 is TGTGCCACCAGTGCCGGGAGCACTAACACAGATACGCAGTATTTT.

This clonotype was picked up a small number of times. The CDR3 sequence is CASSQDRTVLRPQHF. CDR3 nucleotides: TGCGCCAGCAGCCAAGACAGGACTGTCCTAAGGCCCCAGCATTTT. The J gene is TRBJ1-5, the V gene TRBV4-3; the D is unclear. CDR3 length: 15 residues. Looked up from germline, CDR1 is LGHNA and CDR2 is YSLEER. Trimming removed 0 bases from V and 9 bases from J, with 15 bases in between.

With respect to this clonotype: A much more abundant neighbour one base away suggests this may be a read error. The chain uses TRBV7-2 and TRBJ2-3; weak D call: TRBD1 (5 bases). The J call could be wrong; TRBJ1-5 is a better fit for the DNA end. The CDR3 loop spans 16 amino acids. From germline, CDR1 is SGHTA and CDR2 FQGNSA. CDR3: CASSSSGGGRTDTQHF. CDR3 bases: TGTGCCAGCAGCTCTAGCGGGGGGGGTCGCACAGATACGCAGCATTTT.

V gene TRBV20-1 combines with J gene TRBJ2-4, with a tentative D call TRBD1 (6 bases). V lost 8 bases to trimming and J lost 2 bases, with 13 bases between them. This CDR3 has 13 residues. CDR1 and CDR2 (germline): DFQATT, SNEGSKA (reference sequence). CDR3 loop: CSTPTGTKNIQYF. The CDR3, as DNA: TGCAGTACGCCCACAGGGACCAAAAACATTCAGTACTTC.

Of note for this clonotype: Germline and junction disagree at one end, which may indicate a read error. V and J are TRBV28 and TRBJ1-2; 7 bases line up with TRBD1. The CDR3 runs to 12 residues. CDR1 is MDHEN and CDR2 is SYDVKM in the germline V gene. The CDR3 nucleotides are TGTGCGAGCAGTCCCAGGGGGGCTGGCTACACCTTC. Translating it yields CASSPRGAGYTF.

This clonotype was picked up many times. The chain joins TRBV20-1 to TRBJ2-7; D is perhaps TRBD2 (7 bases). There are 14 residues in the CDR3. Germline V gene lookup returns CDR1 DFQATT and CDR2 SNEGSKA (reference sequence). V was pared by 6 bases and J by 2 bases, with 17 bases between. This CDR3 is CSASNRAGAYEQYF. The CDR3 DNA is TGCAGTGCGTCAAACAGGGCGGGGGCCTACGAGCAGTACTTC.

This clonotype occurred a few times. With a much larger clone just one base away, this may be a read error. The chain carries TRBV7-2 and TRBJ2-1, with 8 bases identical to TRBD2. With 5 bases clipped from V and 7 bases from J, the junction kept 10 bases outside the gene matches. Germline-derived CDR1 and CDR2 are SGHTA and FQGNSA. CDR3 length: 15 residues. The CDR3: CASSQGAQRGNEQFF. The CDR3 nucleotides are TGTGCCAGCAGCCAGGGTGCACAGCGGGGGAATGAGCAGTTCTTC.

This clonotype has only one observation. As DNA, the CDR3 is TGTGCCAGCAGCTTGGTGTCGGGCGGCATGAACACTGAAGCTTTCTTT. It encodes CASSLVSGGMNTEAFF. The J gene is TRBJ1-1, the V gene TRBV5-6, with D hard to call. CDR1 is SGHDT and CDR2 is YYEEEE in the germline V gene. Between the trimmed V and J ends, which lost 0 bases and 0 bases, there was a span of 12 bases. There are 16 residues in the CDR3.

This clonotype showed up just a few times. In nucleotides, the CDR3 is TGTGCCAGCAGCCAACTTGACACCTATGGCTACACCTTC. It is translated as CASSQLDTYGYTF. The V call is TRBV3-1, the J call TRBJ1-2; D gene unclear. V was shortened by 2 bases and J by 4 bases, with 8 bases between the two germline ends. Germline-derived CDR1 and CDR2 are LGHDT and YNNKEL (reference sequence). The CDR3 is 13 amino acids. Full variable domain (remainder filled in from reference TRBV3-1 and TRBJ1-2): DTAVSQTPKYLVTQMGNDKSIKCEQNLGHDTMYWYKQDSKKFLKIMFSYNNKELIINETVPNRFSPKSPDKAHLNLHINSLELGDSAVYFCASSQLDTYGYTFGSGTRLTVV.

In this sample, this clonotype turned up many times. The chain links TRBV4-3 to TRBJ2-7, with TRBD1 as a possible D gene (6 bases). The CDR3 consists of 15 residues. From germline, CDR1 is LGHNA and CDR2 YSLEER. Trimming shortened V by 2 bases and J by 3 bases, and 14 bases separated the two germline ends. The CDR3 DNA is TGCGCCAGCAGCCAACAGGACAGCCTTCTCTACGAGCAGTACTTC. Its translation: CASSQQDSLLYEQYF.